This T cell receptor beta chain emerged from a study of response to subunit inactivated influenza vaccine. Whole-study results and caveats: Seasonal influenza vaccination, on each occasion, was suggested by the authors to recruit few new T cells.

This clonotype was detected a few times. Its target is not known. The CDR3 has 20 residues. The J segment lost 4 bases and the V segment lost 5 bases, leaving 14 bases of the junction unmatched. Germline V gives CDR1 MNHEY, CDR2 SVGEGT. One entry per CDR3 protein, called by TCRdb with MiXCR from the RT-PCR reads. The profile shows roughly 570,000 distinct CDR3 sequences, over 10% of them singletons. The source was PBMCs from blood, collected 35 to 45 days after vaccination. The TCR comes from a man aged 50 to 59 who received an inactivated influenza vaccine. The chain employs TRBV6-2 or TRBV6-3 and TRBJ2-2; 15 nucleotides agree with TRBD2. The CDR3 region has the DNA TGTGCCAGCAGTCCCACGAGAGGACTAGCGGGGGGGCCGGGCACCGGGGAGCTGTTTTTT. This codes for CASSPTRGLAGGPGTGELFF.